Listed here are 18 T cell receptor beta chains from one sample, sequenced in a study of blood T cell repertoires in COVID-19 (dated by TCRdb to the early 2020s). Library preparation was by the immunoSEQ multiplex PCR assay. The immuneACCESS repertoire file appears here via TCRdb, limited to in-frame rearrangements. These files lack a portion of the clones; in checked studies, under half of the deficit traces to unresolved V genes, and the cause of the others is not known. The sample has some 200,000 clones on record, roughly four fifths of them singletons. The ten largest clones add up to about 10% of the sample. Sequenced sample: PBMCs or T cells enriched from blood (not recorded which). These receptors were taken from a man between 35 and 55 years old who had recovered from COVID-19.

This clone was seen once. The chain is built from TRBV9 and TRBJ2-1, with D possibly TRBD2 on 6 matching bases. V was pared by 4 bases and J by 4 bases, with 18 bases between. The CDR3 is 16 amino acids. Germline V CDR1 and CDR2: SGDLS, YYNGEE. The CDR3 protein is CASSNHSGTPYNEQFF. The CDR3 DNA follows: TGTGCCAGCAGCAATCACTCCGGGACTCCTTACAATGAGCAGTTCTTC.

This rearrangement joins TRBV2 to TRBJ2-2; 13 positions agree with TRBD2. Losses at the gene ends were 4 bases for V and 5 bases for J; bases not matched to a gene: 1. The germline V gene encodes CDR1 SNHLY and CDR2 FYNNEI. The CDR3 has 15 residues. CDR3 in amino acids: CASSVGLAGTGELFF. The CDR3 nucleotides read TGTGCCAGCAGTGTGGGACTAGCGGGGACCGGGGAGCTGTTTTTT.

This clone was detected a few times. The V and J genes are TRBV18 and TRBJ1-2; possibly TRBD1 for D (6 bases). Trimming pared 1 base from V and 2 bases from J, leaving 17 bases between. From germline, CDR1 is KGHSH and CDR2 LQKENI. The CDR3 length is 17 residues. CDR3 sequence (DNA): TGTGCCAGCTCACCACAGGGTGCGACAGGTGGGAACTATGGCTACACCTTC. Its translation: CASSPQGATGGNYGYTF. The full variable domain, its missing parts supplied by reference TRBV18 and TRBJ1-2, is NAGVMQNPRHLVRRRGQEARLRCSPMKGHSHVYWYRQLPEEGLKFMVYLQKENIIDESGMPKERFSAEFPKEGPSILRIQQVVRGDSAAYFCASSPQGATGGNYGYTFGSGTRLTVV.

V usage is TRBV10-3 and J usage is TRBJ1-1, with 7 bases identical to TRBD1. Germline V gene sequence: CDR1 ENHRY, CDR2 SYGVKD. J gave up 7 bases and V 4 bases, and 0 bases lay outside the gene matches. The CDR3 totals 11 residues. The CDR3: CAISGTGEAFF. Here the CDR3 DNA reads TGTGCCATCAGTGGGACAGGTGAAGCTTTCTTT.

V gene TRBV5-6 combines with J gene TRBJ1-1; D not resolved. Trimming stripped 0 bases from V and 6 bases from J, with 9 bases between. CDR1 and CDR2 from the germline V gene are SGHDT and YYEEEE. The CDR3 spans 13 residues. CDR3 residues: CASSLAGVAEAFF. For the CDR3, the DNA is TGTGCCAGCAGCTTGGCCGGTGTCGCTGAAGCTTTCTTT.

In nucleotides, the CDR3 is TGTGCCACAGAGAGGGGGCAAAACACCGGGGAGCTGTTTTTT. It specifies CATERGQNTGELFF. The J gene is TRBJ2-2, the V gene TRBV24-1, with 7 nucleotides matching TRBD1. The germline V gene encodes CDR1 KGHDR and CDR2 SFDVKD. After removal of 10 bases from V and 2 bases from J, the junction contained 6 bases not matched to a gene. The CDR3 is made up of 14 amino acids.

The rearrangement links TRBV7-6 to TRBJ2-3; TRBD2 matches 10 bases. Losses at the gene ends were 2 bases for V and 0 bases for J; bases not matched to a gene: 2. This CDR3 region has 16 residues. Germline-derived CDR1 and CDR2 are SGHVS and FNYEAQ. For the CDR3, the DNA is TGTGCCAGCAGCTTACGAGCGGGAGGGAGCACAGATACGCAGTATTTT. This gives the protein CASSLRAGGSTDTQYF.

This clone came up a few times. The chain carries TRBV3-1 (or the pseudogene TRBV3-2) and TRBJ2-5, with a possible D match to TRBD1 (6 bases). Germline loops: CDR1 LGHDT, CDR2 YNNKEL (reference sequence). The CDR3 spans 19 residues. Trimming left V 0 bases short and J 2 bases short, with 22 bases between. The CDR3 DNA reads TGTGCCAGCAGCCAAGAACATATTACTGGGGGCGGGTATCAAGAGACCCAGTACTTC. Protein product: CASSQEHITGGGYQETQYF.

This chain uses TRBV2 with TRBJ2-1; no clear D gene. CDR3 length equals 17 residues. V was cut by 4 bases and J by 0 bases, with 16 bases left in between. Germline V CDR1 and CDR2: SNHLY, FYNNEI. The CDR3 coding sequence is TGTGCCAGCAGTGGAGCCCGCGGCGGTAGCTCCTACAATGAGCAGTTCTTC. It encodes CASSGARGGSSYNEQFF.

The chain recombines TRBV7-3 with TRBJ1-5, with TRBD1 identical over 9 bases. Trimming cost V 5 bases and J 4 bases; bases outside gene matches: 6. Germline V CDR1 and CDR2: SGHTA, FQGTGA. The CDR3 is 15 amino acids. CDR3 amino acids: CASSVSGTGNQPQHF. The CDR3 region has the DNA TGTGCCAGCAGCGTGTCCGGGACAGGGAATCAGCCCCAGCATTTT.

The chain carries TRBV7-2 and TRBJ2-7; 9 nucleotides line up with TRBD2. V lost 3 bases, J lost 4 bases, and 4 bases stayed unmatched. Germline V gene sequence: CDR1 SGHTA, CDR2 FQGNSA. This CDR3 has 14 residues. The CDR3 is CASSFAGGLYEQYV. CDR3 coding DNA: TGTGCCAGCAGCTTTGCGGGAGGGCTGTACGAGCAGTACGTC.

The V gene is TRBV27, the J gene TRBJ2-3, with TRBD2 as a possible D gene (6 bases). V gave up 4 bases and J gave up 7 bases, with 12 bases separating them. Germline CDR1 MNHEY, CDR2 SMNVEV (reference sequence). The CDR3 runs 13 residues. The CDR3 is CASSSRDSYTQYF. CDR3 DNA: TGTGCCAGCAGTTCAAGGGACTCCTATACGCAGTATTTT.

V usage is TRBV7-2 and J usage is TRBJ2-2; D perhaps matches TRBD2 (6 bases). Germline V gene sequence: CDR1 SGHTA, CDR2 FQGNSA. The CDR3 loop spans 15 amino acids. V dropped 5 bases and J dropped 6 bases, with 16 bases sitting between them. The CDR3 bases are TGTGCCAGCAGCAGTCTCCCGGCGGGACCCGGGGAGCTGTTTTTT. Its protein is CASSSLPAGPGELFF.

CDR3 coding DNA: TGTGCCAGCAGCGCCGGGACTAGCGGGAGGTCGAATGAGCAGTTCTTC. Its protein is CASSAGTSGRSNEQFF. The chain employs TRBV2 and TRBJ2-1, with 15 nucleotides matching TRBD2. CDR1 and CDR2 (germline): SNHLY, FYNNEI. The junction had 7 bases not matched to a gene; V was cut back by 6 bases and J by 7 bases. The CDR3 has 16 residues.

The rearrangement links TRBV30 to TRBJ2-2; TRBD2 matches 9 bases. Germline CDR1 reads GTSNPN; CDR2 reads SVGIG (reference sequence). The CDR3 contains 14 residues. The ends lost 5 bases at V and 1 base at J; junction bases unmatched: 2. In DNA, the CDR3 is TGTGCCTGGGATAGCGGGAGGAACACCGGGGAGCTGTTTTTT. Residues: CAWDSGRNTGELFF. Based on the CDR3 plus reference TRBV30 and TRBJ2-2, the full variable domain is SQTIHQWPATLVQPVGSPLSLECTVEGTSNPNLYWYRQAAGRGLQLLFYSVGIGQISSEVPQNLSASRPQDRQFILSSKKLLLSDSGFYLCAWDSGRNTGELFFGEGSRLTVL.

The chain carries TRBV30 and TRBJ2-5, with TRBD2 identical over 10 bases. In germline, CDR1 is GTSNPN, CDR2 SVGIG (reference sequence). This CDR3 has 14 amino acids. Unmatched junction bases numbered 3, after V lost 0 bases and J lost 5 bases. This chain's CDR3 is CAWSVGAGGETQYF. The CDR3 DNA is TGTGCCTGGAGTGTTGGAGCGGGAGGGGAGACCCAGTACTTC.

This clone has only a few counts. The rearrangement joins TRBV7-2 to TRBJ1-1; D gene uncertain. There are 13 residues in the CDR3. Trimming left V 5 bases short and J 0 bases short, with 7 bases between. CDR1 SGHTA and CDR2 FQGNSA come from the germline V gene. For the CDR3, the DNA is TGTGCCAGCAGCAGCAGGATGAACACTGAAGCTTTCTTT. Translating gives CASSSRMNTEAFF.

This clone was picked up one time. This sample includes further DNA sequences coding for the same CDR3. CDR3 region: CASSPGNQPQHF. CDR3 in DNA: TGTGCCAGCAGCCCGGGCAATCAGCCCCAGCATTTT. This chain links TRBV7-9 with TRBJ1-5, with no clear D. CDR1 and CDR2 (germline): SEHNR, FQNEAQ (reference sequence). The CDR3 length is 12 residues. V lost 5 bases and J 2 bases, leaving 4 bases between the germline ends.